One and the same sample provided the 19 T cell receptor beta chains below, sequenced in a study of beta chain features in type 1 diabetes. Every isolated RNA sample was fully reverse transcribed, so sequencing captured expressed TCRB transcripts. The assay was immunoSEQ multiplex PCR, and TCRdb's table has in-frame clones only and misses some. The sample consists of roughly 150,000 clones, roughly 9% of them appearing once. Material for sequencing was central memory CD4+ T cells from blood. Source of these receptors: a woman younger than 30 in good health.

The CDR3 here is CASSYDRLAKNIQYF. DNA of the CDR3: TGTGCCAGCAGTTACGATCGACTAGCCAAAAACATTCAGTACTTC. The rearrangement uses TRBV6-6 and TRBJ2-4; D ambiguous. This CDR3 contains 15 residues. Deletions cut 2 bases from V and 0 bases from J, with 8 bases between. Germline V lookup: CDR1 MNHNY, CDR2 SVGAGI (reference sequence).

Ten or more counts support this clone. V gene TRBV5-1 combines with J gene TRBJ1-1; D remains unclear. The CDR3 runs 13 residues. The germline gives CDR1 SGHRS, CDR2 YFSETQ. V was cut by 5 bases and J by 5 bases, with 13 bases left in between. CDR3 sequence (DNA): TGCGCCAGCAGGACGGGTAGCTTAACTGAAGCTTTCTTT. This codes for CASRTGSLTEAFF.

This clone was observed a few times. The sample carries other DNA sequences with the same CDR3. The V and J genes are TRBV6-5 and TRBJ2-3; TRBD2 might be the D (5 bases). Trimming pared 0 bases from V and 2 bases from J, leaving 6 bases between. In germline, CDR1 is MNHEY, CDR2 SVGAGI. The CDR3 consists of 14 residues. The CDR3 DNA follows: TGTGCCAGCAGTTACTCGCGGGCCACAGATACGCAGTATTTT. This sequence encodes CASSYSRATDTQYF.

The V and J genes are TRBV6-1 and TRBJ1-2; D is possibly TRBD1 (5 bases). V lost 5 bases to trimming and J lost 7 bases, with 20 bases between them. The CDR3 spans 15 residues. Germline-derived CDR1 and CDR2 are MNHNS and SASEGT. CDR3 sequence (DNA): TGTGCCAGCAGTCGCACTCTTGGAGGGGCCAGTGGCTACACCTTC. Protein product: CASSRTLGGASGYTF.

The sample holds a few counts of this clone. The rearrangement links TRBV7-2 to TRBJ2-3; TRBD2 matches at 9 bases. Germline trimming cut 5 bases from V and 11 bases from J; bases unmatched to any gene: 5. Per germline, CDR1 SGHTA and CDR2 FQGNSA. CDR3 size: 12 residues. The CDR3 here is CASSQGLAGQYF. The CDR3, as DNA: TGTGCCAGCAGCCAGGGACTAGCTGGGCAGTATTTT.

This clone has more than one count but fewer than ten. V and J are TRBV11-2 and TRBJ2-3; no clear D. The germline V gene encodes CDR1 SGHAT and CDR2 FQNNGV. There are 15 residues in the CDR3. Trimming left V 5 bases short and J 2 bases short, with 14 bases between. Here the CDR3 reads CASSTDTRHTDTQYF. For the CDR3, the DNA is TGTGCCAGCAGCACCGACACTCGGCACACAGATACGCAGTATTTT.

This clone was counted between two and nine times. The chain combines TRBV27 with TRBJ1-2; no clear D. The germline CDR1 and CDR2 sequences are MNHEY and SMNVEV (reference sequence). V gave up 6 bases and J gave up 4 bases, with 12 bases separating them. The CDR3 extends over 13 amino acids. The CDR3 coding sequence is TGTGCCAGCAGATCCGAGCGGGTCTATGGCTACACCTTC. Protein sequence: CASRSERVYGYTF.

This clone was seen only a few times. The V gene is TRBV30, the J gene TRBJ2-7; maybe TRBD1 (6 bases). The CDR3 is made up of 13 amino acids. Germline lookup yields CDR1 GTSNPN and CDR2 SVGIG (reference sequence). V shed 4 bases and J shed 3 bases, with 13 bases lying between them. CDR3 residues: CAWTWTESYEQYF. The CDR3 DNA reads as TGTGCCTGGACATGGACAGAGAGCTACGAGCAGTACTTC.

The chain joins TRBV5-4 to TRBJ2-7; 11 positions match TRBD2. CDR3 length: 15 residues. J was trimmed by 2 bases and V by 4 bases; bases with no gene match: 5. Germline V gene data show CDR1 as SGHNT and CDR2 as YYREEE (reference sequence). CDR3 loop: CASSQGLADTYEQYF. The DNA for the CDR3 is TGTGCCAGCAGCCAGGGACTAGCGGACACCTACGAGCAGTACTTC.

J is TRBJ2-1 and V is TRBV29-1, with 8 bases lining up with TRBD1. Germline-derived CDR1 and CDR2 are SQVTM and ANQGSEA. With 5 bases clipped from V and 3 bases from J, the junction kept 6 bases outside the gene matches. There are 14 residues in the CDR3. The CDR3 sequence is CSVRPTGVYNEQFF. As DNA, the CDR3 is TGCAGCGTTCGACCGACAGGGGTCTACAATGAGCAGTTCTTC.

The table lists this clone with a few counts. The chain carries TRBV7-2 and TRBJ2-7, with D perhaps TRBD1 (6 bases). The CDR3 is 14 residues long. Trimming left V 5 bases short and J 6 bases short, with 17 bases between. Germline-derived CDR1 and CDR2 are SGHTA and FQGNSA. The CDR3 region is CASSAPGKGGEQYF. The DNA for the CDR3 is TGTGCCAGCAGCGCCCCAGGGAAAGGGGGCGAGCAGTACTTC.

This chain connects TRBV7-8 to TRBJ2-7; no clear D. With 4 bases removed from V and 4 bases from J, the gap between germline ends came to 20 bases. This CDR3 is 16 amino acids long. Germline values: CDR1 SGHVS, CDR2 FQNEAQ. CDR3 DNA sequence: TGTGCCAGCAGCTCCCTCGATAGCCGTGCGCTATACGAGCAGTACTTC. It yields the protein CASSSLDSRALYEQYF. Full variable domain (missing parts from reference TRBV7-8 and TRBJ2-7): GAGVSQSPRYKVAKRGQDVALRCDPISGHVSLFWYQQALGQGPEFLTYFQNEAQLDKSGLPSDRFFAERPEGSVSTLKIQRTQQEDSAVYLCASSSLDSRALYEQYFGPGTRLTVT.

The genes are TRBV28 and TRBJ2-2; TRBD2 aligns across 9 bases. In germline, CDR1 is MDHEN, CDR2 SYDVKM. The length of the CDR3 is 15 residues. V lost 6 bases, J lost 3 bases, and 5 bases stayed unmatched. The CDR3 protein is CASRTLAGYTGELFF. CDR3 bases: TGTGCCAGCAGGACTCTAGCGGGGTACACCGGGGAGCTGTTTTTT.

This chain joins TRBV6-1 and TRBJ1-3; D call uncertain. Between the trimmed V and J ends, which lost 1 base and 2 bases, there was a span of 9 bases. CDR1 and CDR2 (germline): MNHNS, SASEGT. The CDR3 has 15 amino acids. CDR3 residues: CASSEVGAPGNTIYF. DNA for the CDR3: TGTGCCAGCAGTGAAGTAGGAGCTCCTGGAAACACCATATATTTT.

This clone is a singleton in its sample. The chain uses TRBV15 and TRBJ2-2; D gene uncertain. The CDR3 runs 14 residues. Germline CDR1 LNHNV, CDR2 YYDKDF (reference sequence). V was trimmed by 0 bases and J by 6 bases, leaving 8 bases between them. CDR3 bases: TGTGCCACCAGCAGAGACAACCGGGCCGGGGAGCTGTTTTTT. Encoded protein: CATSRDNRAGELFF. The entire variable domain, with the rest obtained from reference TRBV15 and TRBJ2-2, is as follows: DAMVIQNPRYQVTQFGKPVTLSCSQTLNHNVMYWYQQKSSQAPKLLFHYYDKDFNNEADTPDNFQSRRPNTSFCFLDIRSPGLGDTAMYLCATSRDNRAGELFFGEGSRLTVL.

DNA of the CDR3: TGTGCCAGCAGTGAAGATTTGGCGGGATTCACTGAAGCTTTCTTT. Translation: CASSEDLAGFTEAFF. The V and J genes are TRBV6-1 and TRBJ1-1, with D hard to call. CDR1 MNHNS and CDR2 SASEGT come from the germline V gene. V was cut by 1 base and J by 4 bases, with 13 bases left in between. CDR3 size: 15 residues.

The chain couples TRBV27 to TRBJ2-6, with TRBD1 identical over 7 bases. V lost 5 bases and J lost 3; bases outside the gene matches: 10. This CDR3 spans 17 amino acids. Germline loops: CDR1 MNHEY, CDR2 SMNVEV (reference sequence). CDR3 residues: CASSPRTGLNGANVLTF. In DNA form, the CDR3 reads TGTGCCAGCAGTCCAAGGACAGGTTTGAATGGGGCCAACGTCCTGACTTTC.

This clone occurred a few times. V and J are TRBV2 and TRBJ2-7, with TRBD1 matching 8 bases. Germline loops: CDR1 SNHLY, CDR2 FYNNEI. The V and J ends lost 6 bases and 2 bases, in that order; junction bases with no gene match: 6. The CDR3 has 14 amino acids. The CDR3 nucleotides read TGTGCCAGCAGGAGCGGACAGGGCGCCTACGAGCAGTACTTC. Protein sequence: CASRSGQGAYEQYF. The complete variable domain, with remaining parts taken from reference TRBV2 and TRBJ2-7, reads EPEVTQTPSHQVTQMGQEVILRCVPISNHLYFYWYRQILGQKVEFLVSFYNNEISEKSEIFDDQFSVERPDGSNFTLKIRSTKLEDSAMYFCASRSGQGAYEQYFGPGTRLTVT.

V and J are TRBV10-3 and TRBJ2-3, with TRBD2 matching over 11 bases. This CDR3 contains 15 residues. The germline V gene encodes CDR1 ENHRY and CDR2 SYGVKD. Trimming cost V 4 bases and J 4 bases; bases outside gene matches: 4. CDR3: CAISGLAGGSDTQYF. In DNA, the CDR3 is TGTGCCATCAGTGGGCTAGCGGGGGGCTCAGATACGCAGTATTTT.